In this sample, the clone carrying this TCR beta chain turned up many times. Antigen: not known. Germline assignment: CDR1 GTSNPN and CDR2 SVGIG (reference sequence). J was trimmed by 2 bases and V by 4 bases; bases with no gene match: 11. This CDR3 contains 16 residues. This sample stems from a study of early T cells in non-severe SARS-CoV-2 infection. On the study more broadly: Sequencing used unsorted whole-blood bulk RNA, so chains lack pairing.

Attachment of unique molecular identifiers was made to individual cDNA molecules. Each CDR3 protein gets one entry after TCRdb re-called the 5' RACE reads with MiXCR. Counted here are about 36,000 distinct CDR3 sequences, roughly 6.8% occurring once; the ten biggest clones make up around a quarter. Study results and caveats: The matching step, a VDJdb search, favored anti-spike CD8 responses and missed private and CD4 specificities.

The sequencing used whole blood, collected at baseline. This TCR derives from an adult who was a healthcare worker with PCR-confirmed SARS-CoV-2 infection or an uninfected control (not recorded which). V is TRBV30 and J is TRBJ1-2; 9 bases fit TRBD1. The CDR3 coding sequence is TGTGCCTGGAACAGGGGACAGGGCACGATAAACTATGGCTACACCTTC. This sequence encodes CAWNRGQGTINYGYTF.